One sample yielded the 5 T cell receptor beta chains listed below, sequenced in a study of lymphopenia after photon versus proton radiotherapy. Using immunoSEQ multiplex PCR, the repertoire was profiled, and TCRdb retains in-frame clones only, with some absent. This table holds roughly 2,900 clones, roughly 93% found once. Sequencing was performed on peripheral blood, taken from a patient treated with photon-based radiotherapy. Every receptor here comes from a woman aged 70-85 years with pancreatic cancer.

The genes are TRBV11-3 and TRBJ2-7; 15 bases agree with TRBD2. CDR1 is SGHNT and CDR2 is YENEEA in the germline V gene. J gave up 5 bases and V 5 bases, and 13 bases lay outside the gene matches. The CDR3 contains 18 residues. DNA of the CDR3: TGTGCCAGCAGCCACGGACTAGCGGGAGGGCCAGGGGGCCACGAGCAGTACTTC. Translated: CASSHGLAGGPGGHEQYF.

CDR3 protein: CASSLEGAMYYGYTF. The CDR3 bases are TGTGCCAGCAGCTTAGAAGGGGCGATGTACTATGGCTACACCTTC. The chain couples TRBV7-3 to TRBJ1-2; possibly TRBD1 for D (5 bases). V lost 2 bases and J lost 3, with 13 bases in between. Germline V gene data show CDR1 as SGHTA and CDR2 as FQGTGA. The CDR3 is 15 residues long.

The chain joins TRBV19 to TRBJ1-1; the D is unclear. CDR3 length: 14 residues. Germline V gene sequence: CDR1 LNHDA, CDR2 SQIVND (reference sequence). V was clipped by 9 bases and J by 4 bases, with 18 bases between them. This chain's CDR3 is CASTETRVGTEAFF. The CDR3, as DNA: TGTGCCAGCACTGAGACACGGGTGGGCACTGAAGCTTTCTTT.

A single count supports this clone. The chain couples TRBV18 to TRBJ2-3; D is perhaps TRBD1 or TRBD2 (6 bases each). Trimming left V 0 bases short and J 0 bases short, with 10 bases between. There are 16 residues in the CDR3. Germline lookup yields CDR1 KGHSH and CDR2 LQKENI. The CDR3 DNA is TGTGCCAGCTCACCACCGACGGGGGCGAGCACAGATACGCAGTATTTT. Translation gives CASSPPTGASTDTQYF. Using reference TRBV18 and TRBJ2-3 for the parts outside the CDR3, the full variable domain is NAGVMQNPRHLVRRRGQEARLRCSPMKGHSHVYWYRQLPEEGLKFMVYLQKENIIDESGMPKERFSAEFPKEGPSILRIQQVVRGDSAAYFCASSPPTGASTDTQYFGPGTRLTVL.

V and J are TRBV28 and TRBJ2-5; TRBD2 matches at 8 bases. The V gene's germline CDR1 is MDHEN and CDR2 SYDVKM. The CDR3 runs 14 residues. With 5 bases clipped from V and 4 bases from J, the junction kept 6 bases outside the gene matches. In nucleotides, the CDR3 is TGTGCCAGCAGTCTAGCGGGCCTCGGAGAGACCCAGTACTTC. It encodes CASSLAGLGETQYF.